The clone carrying this T cell receptor beta chain occurred once. Its antigen remains unidentified. The data were obtained in a study of cytomegalovirus exposure and HLA in healthy donors. Assay used: immunoSEQ multiplex PCR; TCRdb lists only in-frame clones, some missing. Here the sample spans roughly 95,000 clones, 85% being singletons. The study, taken as a whole, reports: The study recorded 160 or so TCR beta chains that were cytomegalovirus-associated. A subsequent analysis found that TCR clusters from the first cohort also tended to co-occur in the roughly 120 validation repertoires, with around 94% of cluster scores above 0. Rare sequences made up most TCRs, while some public TCRs were found in many donors.

The CDR3 covers 15 residues. The V gene's germline CDR1 is MNHEY and CDR2 SVGAGI. Trimming took 2 bases from V and 7 from J; bases not matched to a gene: 8. V is TRBV6-5 and J is TRBJ2-1; TRBD1 matches 7 bases. The receptor was derived from a man younger than 35 in good health and CMV-seropositive. Sequences were obtained from PBMCs. Here the CDR3 reads CASSYGAGGMNEQFF. Here the CDR3 DNA reads TGTGCCAGCAGTTACGGGGCAGGGGGAATGAATGAGCAGTTCTTC.